The next 7 T cell receptor beta chains were all read from a single sample in a study of control samples from healthy donors and cancer patients. TCRdb's table, derived via immunoSEQ multiplex PCR, lists solely in-frame clones and lacks some. Of around 94,000 clones in the sample, just over 90% were seen once. Sequencing was carried out using blood. These receptors came from a woman between 18 and 30 years old in good health.

V and J are TRBV6-6 and TRBJ1-1; no clear D. The germline V gene encodes CDR1 MNHNY and CDR2 SVGAGI (reference sequence). CDR3 length: 14 residues. Trimming took off 7 bases at V and 0 bases at J, with 12 bases between the two ends. The CDR3 bases are TGTGCCAGCAACCTAGGGAGGTTGAACACTGAAGCTTTCTTT. It codes for CASNLGRLNTEAFF.

The chain employs TRBV7-8 and TRBJ1-5; 10 nucleotides match TRBD1. CDR3 length: 16 amino acids. The junction had 5 bases not matched to a gene; V was cut back by 5 bases and J by 1 base. CDR1 is SGHVS, CDR2 FQNEAQ, per germline. The chain's CDR3 is CASSLGTGASNQPQHF. CDR3 DNA sequence: TGTGCCAGCAGCCTTGGGACAGGGGCAAGCAATCAGCCCCAGCATTTT.

The chain combines TRBV19 with TRBJ2-7, with 10 bases matching TRBD1. The CDR3 is 15 amino acids. The V gene's germline CDR1 is LNHDA and CDR2 SQIVND (reference sequence). Trimming removed 6 bases from V and 5 bases from J; junction bases left unmatched: 10. This chain's CDR3 is CASSTPGQGFDEQYF. The CDR3 region has the DNA TGTGCCAGTAGCACACCGGGACAGGGGTTCGACGAGCAGTACTTC.

In its sample, this clone was seen once. The genes are TRBV7-9 and TRBJ2-1; D is unresolved. From germline, CDR1 is SEHNR and CDR2 FQNEAQ (reference sequence). V was shortened by 1 base and J by 9 bases, with 19 bases between the two germline ends. This CDR3 has 16 amino acids. This CDR3 reads CASSLVFYRDLGEQFF. DNA of the CDR3: TGTGCCAGCAGCTTAGTTTTTTATAGAGACCTTGGTGAGCAGTTCTTC.

This chain connects TRBV7-2 to TRBJ2-5; TRBD1 or TRBD2 may be the D gene (5 bases each). The V gene's germline CDR1 is SGHTA and CDR2 FQGNSA. There are 14 residues in the CDR3. The V end lost 1 base, the J end lost 5 bases, and 11 bases lay between the germline ends. The CDR3 DNA is TGTGCCAGCAGCTTAGGGGGGATGCCGGAGACCCAGTACTTC. This codes for CASSLGGMPETQYF.

The chain couples TRBV6-2 or TRBV6-3 to TRBJ2-7; D remains ambiguous. With 0 bases removed from V and 7 bases from J, the gap between germline ends came to 13 bases. The CDR3 contains 14 residues. Germline V gives CDR1 MNHEY, CDR2 SVGEGT. The DNA of the CDR3 is TGTGCCAGCAGTTACTCTGGCAGCGTGGGGGAGCAGTACTTC. Translated, it gives CASSYSGSVGEQYF.

The CDR3 nucleotides read TGTGCCAGCAGCACCTTACAGGGGGCGAGTATGGAGACCCAGTACTTC. This gives the protein CASSTLQGASMETQYF. The rearrangement joins TRBV21-1 to TRBJ2-5; no DNA check was done on the table's D call, TRBD1. TRBV21-1 is given as a pseudogene. CDR3 size: 16 residues.